What follows describes a single T cell receptor beta chain. The protocol was immunoSEQ multiplex PCR, while the TCRdb copy is restricted to in-frame clones and leaves out a portion. The sample contains roughly 200,000 clones, under 95% of which appear only once. These data belong to a study of T cell responses to AZD1222 COVID-19 vaccine. The V and J ends lost 6 bases and 5 bases respectively, with 4 bases between them. This CDR3 spans 10 amino acids. The germline gives CDR1 SNHLY, CDR2 FYNNEI. The chain recombines TRBV2 with TRBJ2-5; D call uncertain. The receptor was derived from an adult in good health. The source was peripheral blood, collected on day 0 of MenACWY control vaccination. The CDR3 DNA reads TGTGCCAGCAGGAGGGAGACCCAGTACTTC. Translating gives CASRRETQYF.